The 32 T cell receptor beta chains listed next were all sequenced from one sample in a study of blood T cell repertoires in COVID-19. Generated by immunoSEQ multiplex PCR, the TCRdb table keeps only in-frame clones and is missing some. The data contain under 200,000 clones, 70% to 90% of them singletons. Sequenced input: PBMCs or T cells enriched from blood (not recorded which). The source is a woman under 30 who had recovered from COVID-19.

The chain is built from TRBV19 and TRBJ2-7; a weak D match, TRBD2 (5 bases). The CDR3 has 13 residues. Trimming left V 5 bases short and J 2 bases short, with 10 bases between. CDR1 is LNHDA and CDR2 is SQIVND in the germline V gene (reference sequence). The CDR3 sequence is CASSAGLTYEQYF. The CDR3 DNA reads as TGTGCCAGTAGTGCCGGACTGACCTACGAGCAGTACTTC.

As DNA, the CDR3 is TGTGCCAGCAGTTACTCTCGGCTAGCGGGAGTTGCTGATACGCAGTATTTT. As protein: CASSYSRLAGVADTQYF. The rearrangement links TRBV6-2 or TRBV6-3 to TRBJ2-3; 10 bases are shared with TRBD2. CDR1 and CDR2 from the germline V gene are MNHEY and SVGEGT. The CDR3 contains 17 residues. V lost 0 bases to trimming and J lost 6 bases; unmatched junction nucleotides: 9.

The V gene is TRBV7-9, the J gene TRBJ2-1; TRBD1 agrees at 8 bases. Germline V gives CDR1 SEHNR, CDR2 FQNEAQ (reference sequence). The V and J ends lost 5 bases and 4 bases, in that order; junction bases with no gene match: 10. This CDR3 is 16 amino acids long. DNA for the CDR3: TGTGCCAGCAGCGGGACTCGGGACAGGAGTTACAATGAGCAGTTCTTC. Protein product: CASSGTRDRSYNEQFF.

The gene calls are TRBV23-1 and TRBJ1-1, with D unclear. TRBV23-1 is recorded as an ORF, its role being uncertain. Deletions cut 8 bases from V and 1 base from J, with 11 bases between. This CDR3 spans 13 amino acids. CDR3 loop: CASGRVGNTEAFF. The CDR3 nucleotides are TGCGCCAGCGGGCGAGTTGGGAACACTGAAGCTTTCTTT.

The chain joins TRBV6-5 to TRBJ2-2; 7 positions agree with TRBD1. Trimming cost V 8 bases and J 3 bases; bases outside gene matches: 6. Germline loops: CDR1 MNHEY, CDR2 SVGAGI. The CDR3 has 14 amino acids. In DNA, the CDR3 is TGTGCCAGCGCAGGGGGAACAGACACCGGGGAGCTGTTTTTT. Protein product: CASAGGTDTGELFF.

Here the CDR3 DNA reads TGTGCTAGTGGTGGGAGCGGACTACGCGACAATGAGCAGTTCTTC. It specifies CASGGSGLRDNEQFF. This sequence joins TRBV12-5 and TRBJ2-1; a weak D match, TRBD2 (6 bases). CDR1 is LGHNT, CDR2 FRNRAP, per germline. The CDR3 sequence is 15 residues long. Trimming pared 5 bases from V and 5 bases from J, leaving 16 bases between.

The J gene is TRBJ2-6, the V gene TRBV23-1; 9 bases are a match to TRBD1. TRBV23-1 is annotated as an ORF whose role is uncertain. The CDR3 contains 21 residues. With 8 bases clipped from V and 0 bases from J, the junction kept 20 bases outside the gene matches. Here the CDR3 reads CASPTTLDRGPLGSGANVLTF. The CDR3 nucleotides are TGCGCCAGCCCTACTACCTTGGACAGGGGACCCTTGGGCTCTGGGGCCAACGTCCTGACTTTC.

This rearrangement joins TRBV11-1 to TRBJ1-1; 7 nucleotides line up with TRBD1. V lost 1 base and J lost 4; bases outside the gene matches: 6. The CDR3 has 15 residues. CDR1 is SGHAT and CDR2 is FQDESV in the germline V gene (reference sequence). The CDR3 DNA is TGTGCCAGCAGCTTAGGGGGACAGACTCCCACTGAAGCTTTCTTT. The encoded protein is CASSLGGQTPTEAFF. Full variable domain (rest looked up from reference TRBV11-1 and TRBJ1-1): EAEVAQSPRYKITEKSQAVAFWCDPISGHATLYWYRQILGQGPELLVQFQDESVVDDSQLPKDRFSAERLKGVDSTLKIQPAELGDSAMYLCASSLGGQTPTEAFFGQGTRLTVV.

V and J are TRBV7-2 and TRBJ2-5; the D is unclear. V was clipped by 8 bases and J by 4 bases, with 17 bases between them. The CDR3 has 14 amino acids. The germline gives CDR1 SGHTA, CDR2 FQGNSA. The CDR3 DNA follows: TGTGCCAGCCTCCGGCCGAATCGCGGAGAGACCCAGTACTTC. Its translation is CASLRPNRGETQYF.

The rearrangement joins TRBV5-1 to TRBJ2-2, with 7 bases lining up with TRBD2. In germline, CDR1 is SGHRS, CDR2 YFSETQ. Trimming removed 0 bases from V and 4 bases from J; junction bases left unmatched: 0. This CDR3 is 14 amino acids long. The CDR3 spells CASSLGGGTGELFF. In DNA form, the CDR3 reads TGCGCCAGCAGCTTGGGCGGGGGCACCGGGGAGCTGTTTTTT.

The chain uses TRBV6-5 and TRBJ1-1; TRBD1 is a possible D gene (5 bases). Germline assignment: CDR1 MNHEY and CDR2 SVGAGI. This CDR3 has 13 residues. Trimming pared 6 bases from V and 0 bases from J, leaving 8 bases between. CDR3 residues: CASRPTVNTEAFF. The CDR3 DNA reads TGTGCCAGCAGACCGACAGTGAACACTGAAGCTTTCTTT.

V gene TRBV9 combines with J gene TRBJ2-7; 8 positions match TRBD2. From germline, CDR1 is SGDLS and CDR2 YYNGEE. V shed 0 bases and J 2 bases; nucleotides not matched to a gene: 16. The CDR3 extends over 19 amino acids. CDR3 residues: CASSVGLALAGGPTYEQYF. For the CDR3, the DNA is TGTGCCAGCAGCGTAGGTCTTGCTCTAGCGGGCGGACCGACCTACGAGCAGTACTTC.

CDR3 protein: CASSFGENQPQHF. In DNA form, the CDR3 reads TGCGCCAGCAGCTTTGGAGAAAATCAGCCCCAGCATTTT. J is TRBJ1-5 and V is TRBV5-1; D remains unclear. With 2 bases removed from V and 4 bases from J, the gap between germline ends came to 7 bases. CDR3 size: 13 residues. Germline CDR1 and CDR2: SGHRS and YFSETQ. Supplemented by reference TRBV5-1 and TRBJ1-5, the full variable domain reads KAGVTQTPRYLIKTRGQQVTLSCSPISGHRSVSWYQQTPGQGLQFLFEYFSETQRNKGNFPGRFSGRQFSNSRSEMNVSTLELGDSALYLCASSFGENQPQHFGDGTRLSIL.

This rearrangement joins TRBV18 to TRBJ1-5; no reliable D call. Trimming removed 3 bases from V and 2 bases from J, with 8 bases in between. Germline V CDR1 and CDR2: KGHSH, LQKENI. This CDR3 is built from 14 residues. The CDR3 DNA is TGTGCCAGCTCACCCCTTCGTGGCAATCAGCCCCAGCATTTT. Translated: CASSPLRGNQPQHF. The full variable domain, in which reference TRBV18 and TRBJ1-5 provide the parts outside the CDR3, is NAGVMQNPRHLVRRRGQEARLRCSPMKGHSHVYWYRQLPEEGLKFMVYLQKENIIDESGMPKERFSAEFPKEGPSILRIQQVVRGDSAAYFCASSPLRGNQPQHFGDGTRLSIL.

The CDR3 region is CASSNRLGGYNEQFF. DNA for the CDR3: TGTGCCAGCAGCAACAGGCTAGGTGGGTACAATGAGCAGTTCTTC. The chain employs TRBV6-2 or TRBV6-3 and TRBJ2-1, with D possibly TRBD1 on 5 matching bases. Germline V gene data show CDR1 as MNHEY and CDR2 as SVGEGT. Trimming cost V 6 bases and J 4 bases, with 16 bases left between them. This CDR3 spans 15 amino acids.

The rearrangement joins TRBV29-1 to TRBJ1-1; D is unclear. The germline V and J ends were trimmed by 2 bases and 0 bases, with 16 bases remaining between them. The germline CDR1 and CDR2 sequences are SQVTM and ANQGSEA. This CDR3 is 16 amino acids long. CDR3: CSVESPSVGLNTEAFF. CDR3 nucleotide sequence: TGCAGCGTTGAAAGCCCGAGCGTCGGTCTGAACACTGAAGCTTTCTTT. The full variable domain, its missing parts supplied by reference TRBV29-1 and TRBJ1-1, is SAVISQKPSRDICQRGTSLTIQCQVDSQVTMMFWYRQQPGQSLTLIATANQGSEATYESGFVIDKFPISRPNLTFSTLTVSNMSPEDSSIYLCSVESPSVGLNTEAFFGQGTRLTVV.

This clone was seen a single time. The chain employs TRBV5-4 and TRBJ2-3; a weak D match, TRBD2 (6 bases). The CDR3 is 15 residues long. Germline V gives CDR1 SGHNT, CDR2 YYREEE (reference sequence). The V gene lost 4 bases and the J gene lost 7 bases, with 19 bases spanning the gap. The CDR3 DNA follows: TGTGCCAGCAGCCCCAGTAGCGGCCTTCCTCATACGCAGTATTTT. Translating gives CASSPSSGLPHTQYF.

The V call is TRBV15, the J call TRBJ2-3, with D possibly being TRBD2 (6 bases). Trimming pared 1 base from V and 5 bases from J, leaving 13 bases between. Per germline, CDR1 LNHNV and CDR2 YYDKDF (reference sequence). The CDR3 totals 15 residues. CDR3 in amino acids: CATSRARGAGDTQYF. In nucleotides, the CDR3 is TGTGCCACCAGCAGAGCAAGGGGAGCGGGAGATACGCAGTATTTT.

This chain links TRBV7-9 with TRBJ2-1, with 9 bases lining up with TRBD2. The CDR3 sequence is 18 residues long. The J segment lost 1 base and the V segment lost 5 bases, leaving 12 bases of the junction unmatched. Germline V gene sequence: CDR1 SEHNR, CDR2 FQNEAQ (reference sequence). The CDR3 coding sequence is TGTGCCAGCAGCCCGCGGGGGGGAGACGGGCGTTCCTACAATGAGCAGTTCTTC. Protein product: CASSPRGGDGRSYNEQFF.

This clone was observed once. The chain recombines TRBV10-3 with TRBJ1-1, with no clear D. Germline CDR1 and CDR2: ENHRY and SYGVKD. The CDR3 runs to 15 residues. V lost 1 base to trimming and J lost 1 base, with 10 bases between them. CDR3 region: CAISEYSNSNTEAFF. In DNA form, the CDR3 reads TGTGCCATCAGTGAGTACTCCAACTCGAACACTGAAGCTTTCTTT.

This sequence joins TRBV5-5 and TRBJ2-7, with D possibly being TRBD1 (5 bases). Germline lookup yields CDR1 SGHKS and CDR2 YYEKEE (reference sequence). V gave up 3 bases and J gave up 3 bases, with 10 bases separating them. The CDR3 runs to 13 residues. CDR3 sequence reads: CASSWQGIYEQYF. The CDR3 DNA follows: TGTGCCAGCAGCTGGCAGGGTATCTACGAGCAGTACTTC.

This chain connects TRBV27 to TRBJ1-1, with D unresolved. The CDR3 runs 14 residues. Germline loops: CDR1 MNHEY, CDR2 SMNVEV (reference sequence). Trimming left V 3 bases short and J 6 bases short, with 14 bases between. The CDR3 nucleotides are TGTGCCAGCAGTTTGATAGGCGGATTGGCTGAAGCTTTCTTT. Its translation is CASSLIGGLAEAFF.

V is TRBV27 and J is TRBJ1-2; no reliable D call. Trimming removed 5 bases from V and 6 bases from J, with 19 bases in between. There are 15 residues in the CDR3. Looked up from germline, CDR1 is MNHEY and CDR2 is SMNVEV (reference sequence). For the CDR3, the DNA is TGTGCCAGCAGTGAGCTCCCGGGATACAGTGATGGCTACACCTTC. Residues: CASSELPGYSDGYTF.

The gene calls are TRBV4-3 and TRBJ2-1; TRBD2 matches at 9 bases. Germline CDR1 is LGHNA and CDR2 is YSLEER. V trimming: 4 bases; J trimming: 7 bases; junction bases outside the gene matches: 14. This CDR3 is built from 17 residues. For the CDR3, the DNA is TGCGCCAGCAGCCGTAGCGGGAGATCGGTCTTGCGGAATGAGCAGTTCTTC. It yields the protein CASSRSGRSVLRNEQFF.

The gene calls are TRBV4-1 and TRBJ2-5, with 9 bases aligning to TRBD2. The CDR3 is 16 residues long. The ends lost 1 base at V and 5 bases at J; junction bases unmatched: 8. The germline CDR1 and CDR2 sequences are MGHRA and YSYEKL. The CDR3 region is CASSQGSGRYTETQYF. The CDR3 DNA reads as TGCGCCAGCAGCCAAGGTAGCGGGAGATATACGGAGACCCAGTACTTC.

The gene calls are TRBV7-8 and TRBJ2-3, with 8 positions matching TRBD2. The CDR3 length is 14 residues. The trim removed 3 bases at V and 1 base at J, leaving 0 bases unmatched. The germline V gene encodes CDR1 SGHVS and CDR2 FQNEAQ. The CDR3 coding sequence is TGTGCCAGCAGCTTGACTAGCGGCACAGATACGCAGTATTTT. This sequence encodes CASSLTSGTDTQYF.

The chain combines TRBV7-6 with TRBJ2-7; the match to TRBD1 covers 9 bases. Germline V gene sequence: CDR1 SGHVS, CDR2 FNYEAQ. V shed 1 base, J shed 1 base, and the junction held 5 bases outside the gene matches. CDR3 size: 16 residues. Here the CDR3 DNA reads TGTGCCAGCAGCTTAGTTGGACAGGGGTCTTCCTACGAGCAGTACTTC. It yields the protein CASSLVGQGSSYEQYF.

The genes are TRBV4-1 and TRBJ1-5; D ambiguous. This CDR3 has 15 residues. Germline V gene sequence: CDR1 MGHRA, CDR2 YSYEKL. Trimming left V 1 base short and J 2 bases short, with 9 bases between. CDR3 amino acids: CASSQGPEGNQPQHF. CDR3 nucleotides: TGCGCCAGCAGCCAAGGCCCAGAGGGCAATCAGCCCCAGCATTTT.

This clone was counted only a few times. The chain employs TRBV3-1 (or the pseudogene TRBV3-2) and TRBJ2-7, with 8 bases that match TRBD1. This CDR3 is built from 14 residues. CDR1 is LGHDT, CDR2 YNNKEL, per germline (reference sequence). Germline trimming cut 1 base from V and 5 bases from J; bases unmatched to any gene: 4. The CDR3 is CASSQVRQGNEQYF. The CDR3 coding sequence is TGTGCCAGCAGCCAAGTGAGACAGGGGAACGAGCAGTACTTC.

This clone was recorded only once. The V gene is TRBV2, the J gene TRBJ2-6, with D possibly being TRBD1 (7 bases). The V gene lost 10 bases and the J gene lost 0 bases, with 19 bases spanning the gap. Germline V gene lookup returns CDR1 SNHLY and CDR2 FYNNEI. The CDR3 has 17 residues. Here the CDR3 DNA reads TGTGCCACCCAGGGGAGGACAGGTAGCTCTGGGGCCAACGTCCTGACTTTC. Translating it yields CATQGRTGSSGANVLTF.

The V call is TRBV19, the J call TRBJ2-2, with 12 bases aligning to TRBD2. The CDR3 spans 17 residues. After removal of 4 bases from V and 4 bases from J, the junction contained 7 bases not matched to a gene. In germline, CDR1 is LNHDA, CDR2 SQIVND (reference sequence). In DNA form, the CDR3 reads TGTGCCAGTAGTACGACTAGCGGGAGCGTCGGCACCGGGGAGCTGTTTTTT. Translation gives CASSTTSGSVGTGELFF.

V is TRBV18 and J is TRBJ2-1; D is unresolved. Germline assignment: CDR1 KGHSH and CDR2 LQKENI. V lost 2 bases and J 7 bases, leaving 9 bases between the germline ends. This CDR3 comprises 13 residues. The CDR3 region has the DNA TGTGCCAGCTCACCAATTAATCAGAATGAGCAGTTCTTC. It encodes CASSPINQNEQFF.